This entry is about one TCR beta chain. This record belongs to a study of blood T cell repertoires in COVID-19. Study overall: COVID-19 samples from acute and convalescent phases originated in the United States, Italy and Spain. PBMCs, B-cell-depleted T cells, or T cells were the source of the cDNA or gDNA that made up the material.

As processed by the authors: Amplifying reference gene primers gave estimates of nucleated cell counts. Produced via immunoSEQ multiplex PCR; TCRdb's table is partial and in-frame only. The V and J calls and clone size are taken from that table; D and trimming were inferred from the DNA. The repertoire holds 140,000 or so clones, with more than 75% as singletons. V lost 5 bases, J lost 4 bases, and 10 bases stayed unmatched. Germline V CDR1 and CDR2: LNHDA, SQIVND (reference sequence). The CDR3 runs 16 residues. This TCR derives from a woman aged 45-60 years with acute or convalescent COVID-19. Sequencing was done on a sample of peripheral blood. The rearrangement uses TRBV19 and TRBJ1-1; 10 positions match TRBD1. CDR3 in DNA: TGTGCCAGTAGTCGACAGGGGGCGCGTTATAGCACTGAAGCTTTCTTT. Its translation is CASSRQGARYSTEAFF.